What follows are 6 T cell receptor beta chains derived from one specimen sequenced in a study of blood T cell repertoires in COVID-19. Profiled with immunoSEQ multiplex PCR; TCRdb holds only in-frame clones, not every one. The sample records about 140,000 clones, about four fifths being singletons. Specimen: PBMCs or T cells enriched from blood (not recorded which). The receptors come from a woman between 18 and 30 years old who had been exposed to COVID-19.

Here the CDR3 DNA reads TGTGCCAGCAGCCCTACTAGCGGGGCCACCTACGAGCAGTACTTC. Protein product: CASSPTSGATYEQYF. This sequence joins TRBV3-1 (or the pseudogene TRBV3-2) and TRBJ2-7; 10 positions match TRBD2. After removal of 4 bases from V and 2 bases from J, the junction contained 5 bases not matched to a gene. Germline V gene sequence: CDR1 LGHDT, CDR2 YNNKEL (reference sequence). The CDR3 has 15 amino acids.

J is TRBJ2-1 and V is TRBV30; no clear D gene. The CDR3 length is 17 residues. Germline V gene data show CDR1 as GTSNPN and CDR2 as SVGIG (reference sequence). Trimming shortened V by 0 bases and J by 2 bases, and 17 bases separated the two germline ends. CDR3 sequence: CAWSVLYTSVAYNEQFF. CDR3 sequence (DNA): TGTGCCTGGAGTGTATTGTATACGTCGGTAGCCTACAATGAGCAGTTCTTC.

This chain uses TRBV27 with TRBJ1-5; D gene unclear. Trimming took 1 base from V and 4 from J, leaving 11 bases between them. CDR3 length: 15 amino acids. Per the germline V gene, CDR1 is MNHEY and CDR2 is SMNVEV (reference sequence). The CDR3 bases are TGTGCCAGCAGTTTATGGTCAGGTTGGAATCAGCCCCAGCATTTT. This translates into CASSLWSGWNQPQHF.

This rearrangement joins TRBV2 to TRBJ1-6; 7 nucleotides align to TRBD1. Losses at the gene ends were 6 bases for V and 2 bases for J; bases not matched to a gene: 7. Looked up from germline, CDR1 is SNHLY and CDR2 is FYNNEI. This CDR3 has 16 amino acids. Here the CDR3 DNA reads TGTGCCAGCAGGACCAGGGGGGATGCCTATAATTCACCCCTCCACTTT. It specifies CASRTRGDAYNSPLHF.

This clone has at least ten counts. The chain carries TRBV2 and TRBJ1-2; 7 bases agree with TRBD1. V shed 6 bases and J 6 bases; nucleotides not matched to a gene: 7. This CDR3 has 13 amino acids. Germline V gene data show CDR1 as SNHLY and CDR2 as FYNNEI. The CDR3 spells CASRASTGNGYTF. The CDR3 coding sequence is TGTGCCAGCAGAGCTTCGACAGGGAATGGCTACACCTTC.

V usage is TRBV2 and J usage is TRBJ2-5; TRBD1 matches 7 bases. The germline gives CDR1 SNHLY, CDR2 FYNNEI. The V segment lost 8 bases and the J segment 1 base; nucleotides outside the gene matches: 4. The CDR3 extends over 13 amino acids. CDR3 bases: TGTGCCAGCGGCGGACAGGTCCAAGAGACCCAGTACTTC. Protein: CASGGQVQETQYF.